This is a list of T cell receptor beta chains from one sample in a study of T cell responses to AZD1222 COVID-19 vaccine. The table came from immunoSEQ multiplex PCR; TCRdb's copy has only in-frame clones and leaves some out. This repertoire shows 150,000 to 200,000 clones, around 93% found once; its top ten account for 1.2% to 1.5%. The source material was peripheral blood, sampled on day 0 of AZD1222 vaccination. These receptor sequences come from an adult in good health. CDR3s include the opening cysteine and the closing phenylalanine or tryptophan. The D gene is left open where the match is weak. Size is omitted from some rows. Given values are once, few, many or a class for expanded clones.

J | D | V | size | CDR3
TRBJ1-1 | TRBD1 | TRBV10-1 | . | CAGPAGQGAIMNTEAFF
TRBJ1-1 | . | TRBV12-3/TRBV12-4 | . | CASRAYSNTEAFF
TRBJ2-2 | . | TRBV21-1 | . | CASSVRLAGNTGELFF
TRBJ2-3 | . | TRBV6-2/TRBV6-3 | . | CASSYSGRTDTQYF
TRBJ2-1 | . | TRBV30 | . | CACFGQYNEQFF
TRBJ1-2 | . | TRBV3-1/TRBV3-2 | . | CASSRKERHAGSYGYTF
TRBJ1-1 | TRBD1 | TRBV6-5 | . | CASSFTGAQAFF
TRBJ1-2 | . | TRBV9 | . | CASSGTASNYGYTF
TRBJ1-2 | . | TRBV6-5 | . | CASSYLQGNGYTF
TRBJ2-7 | . | TRBV19 | once | CASSSGSGGPWEQYF
TRBJ1-1 | TRBD1 | TRBV10-1 | . | CASSEEGRGARNTEAFF
TRBJ2-7 | . | TRBV5-1 | . | CASSLSTDPRYGEQYF
TRBJ2-7 | . | TRBV27 | . | CASSNRLGANEQYF
TRBJ2-7 | TRBD1 | TRBV7-9 | . | CASSPYGGTGNRYEQYF
TRBJ1-1 | TRBD1 | TRBV5-4 | . | CASRRQQGAAEAFF
TRBJ2-3 | TRBD2 | TRBV12-5 | . | CASGPKGLASTDTQYF
TRBJ1-5 | . | TRBV7-9 | . | CASSPTGDNNQPQHF
TRBJ2-7 | . | TRBV7-9 | . | CAPRGSSYEQYF
TRBJ2-7 | TRBD1 | TRBV11-1 | . | CASSAGQGSHEQYF
TRBJ2-7 | . | TRBV3-1/TRBV3-2 | . | CASSARGEQYF
TRBJ2-2 | . | TRBV6-6 | . | CASTRDPGGTGELFF
TRBJ2-1 | TRBD2 | TRBV6-5 | once | CASSQWTSSGEQFF
TRBJ2-3 | . | TRBV27 | . | CASSTDRDYTDTQYF
TRBJ1-1 | . | TRBV11-2 | . | CASSLQGPTTEAFF
TRBJ2-1 | TRBD1 | TRBV28 | . | CASSLRGGFYNEQFF
TRBJ2-7 | . | TRBV6-2/TRBV6-3 | . | CASSSWPGRDTFSYEQYF
TRBJ1-1 | . | TRBV15 | . | CATSRGGVVNTEAFF
TRBJ2-1 | . | TRBV7-8 | . | CASSPNPNEQFF
TRBJ1-6 | TRBD1 | TRBV2 | few | CASRPPRGLDSPLHF
TRBJ2-3 | . | TRBV5-6 | . | CASSSGLPGTQYF
TRBJ2-1 | . | TRBV28 | . | CASIPAGTPLYNEQFF
TRBJ1-1 | . | TRBV12-3/TRBV12-4 | . | CASSLAPPRSFF
TRBJ1-5 | . | TRBV6-2/TRBV6-3 | . | CASSYTREFEQPQHF
TRBJ2-7 | . | TRBV19 | . | CASSQGASYEQYF
TRBJ2-2 | . | TRBV2 | . | CASSGTAGRAGELFF
TRBJ2-7 | TRBD1 | TRBV6-5 | . | CASSYRDRGYEQYF
TRBJ1-2 | . | TRBV21-1 | . | CASRQVLQGKPGGYTF
TRBJ2-7 | . | TRBV27 | . | CASSFSYRRGNRTYEQYF
TRBJ1-1 | . | TRBV5-1 | once | CASSFGGLNTEAFF
TRBJ2-3 | . | TRBV4-1 | . | CASSQEGGAQPGDTQYF
TRBJ1-1 | . | TRBV12-5 | . | CASGLVVGPGTEAFF
TRBJ2-7 | . | TRBV7-2 | . | CASSPAASTNYEQYF
TRBJ1-2 | TRBD1 | TRBV27 | . | CASSSPGQGDYGYTF
TRBJ1-1 | . | TRBV19 | . | CASSPLLANTEAFF
TRBJ2-6 | . | TRBV5-1 | . | CASSLAGPGRVQSGANVLTF
TRBJ1-6 | . | TRBV6-4 | . | CASSEGNSPLHF
TRBJ1-1 | . | TRBV15 | . | CATSRELTVPTEAFF
TRBJ1-5 | . | TRBV19 | . | CASSILGAGNQPQHF
TRBJ2-1 | . | TRBV29-1 | . | CSVRETTYNEQFF
TRBJ1-4 | . | TRBV30 | . | CAWASTGGEKLFF
TRBJ2-7 | TRBD1 | TRBV6-6 | . | CASSRTGPHGEQYF
TRBJ1-1 | . | TRBV19 | . | CASSMGGDTEAFF
TRBJ2-7 | TRBD1 | TRBV5-1 | . | CASSVTGTGAYEQYF
TRBJ2-1 | TRBD2 | TRBV5-6 | once | CASTPSPSGNEQFF
TRBJ2-6 | . | TRBV7-3 | . | CASSLGFGGEGANVLTF